This T cell receptor beta chain was sequenced for a study of cytomegalovirus exposure and HLA in healthy donors (TCRdb year 2017). The study in broad terms: According to an earlier analysis of 587 of the donors, about 179 million T cells yielded over 90 million unique TCR beta sequences and approximately 300 Gb of sequence data. Class I and class II HLA loci were covered by the typing at four-digit resolution. Every discovery cohort repertoire had been produced on one sequencing platform. The number of donors typed differed by locus, with about 629-640 for A, B, C, DRB1 and DQB1, more than 500 for DQA1, 606 for DPA1, and some 440 for DPB1. The genetic ancestry cluster associated with self-reported Caucasian donors included over 80% of the approximately 400 genotyped donors. Alongside the repertoire data, information on donor age, sex, ethnicity and CMV serostatus was compiled. A later analysis re-analyzed previously published TCR beta repertoires from 650 to 800 donors and added high-resolution HLA genotyping to study TCR occurrence patterns. Because of strong linkage in the cohort, roughly five DR-DQ haplotypes were treated as single units for association and clustering. Across around 400 genotyped donors of the cohort, an average of roughly 250,000 unique TCR beta nucleotide sequences per donor were sequenced, and 15% to 20% of those sequences were non-productive. In an earlier analysis of roughly 580 of the donors, high-throughput TCR beta sequencing was used to judge whether each TCR beta V gene segment behaved as functional or pseudogenic. The T cell repertoires of around 730 subjects were profiled by immunosequencing and related to cytomegalovirus serostatus. In a later genetic analysis, genome-wide SNP genotypes for about 55% of the roughly 700 donors were used, and that subset was treated as a discovery cohort. An early release covering roughly 580 HLA-typed donors comprised about 300 gigabases of sequencing data and tens of millions of unique TCR sequences. In the later analysis, no new phenotypic data were used to find candidate immune exposures; instead, reliance was placed on TCR beta sequences and their occurrence across donors. Besides the first cohort of approximately 710 subjects, a separate validation cohort made up of 90 to 150 different subjects was used. High-throughput TCR immunosequencing, statistical association of individual TCRs with disease status, and machine learning were combined to predict cytomegalovirus infection status. The study was designed to test whether signatures of past pathogen exposure could be identified by cataloging public T cell receptors.

V and J are trimmed by 3 bases and 6 bases, and the gene matches miss 13 bases of the junction. CDR1 and CDR2 are read off the germline V gene (reference sequence) as LNHNV and YYDKDF. The CDR3, cysteine through phenylalanine, is 16 amino acids long. Solely the CDR3 DNA is kept, with 48 bases framed from the first base. Libraries were prepared through the immunoSEQ multiplex PCR assay. For the multiplex PCR, a mixture combining 60 forward primers for TCR Vbeta segments and 13 reverse primers for TCR Jbeta segments was used. The CDR3 region of rearranged TCR beta genes was amplified from genomic DNA by a multiplex PCR assay. The Illumina HiSeq System was used to sequence the amplified TCR beta libraries as 87-base-pair reads. In the original analysis: Across the roughly 670 repertoires, a later analysis counted some 81 million unique TCR beta chains, some 11 million of which were shared by at least two donors. Raw reads were error-corrected and collapsed into unique sequences by a nearest-neighbor algorithm in which closely related sequences were merged to remove PCR and sequencing errors. CDR3 sequences were aligned to IMGT reference sequences to assign V, D and J gene segments. For a sequence to be retained, a match of at least six nucleotides was required to both a V gene segment and a J gene segment. A rearrangement counted as productive if the CDR3 had no stop codons and remained in frame with V and J, and every other rearrangement counted as non-productive. CDR3 was defined by IMGT convention, running from the second conserved V-encoded cysteine to the conserved J-encoded phenylalanine. In an earlier analysis of more than 550 of the donors, sequences lacking an unambiguous match to a single V gene segment were excluded. An earlier analysis of several hundred of the donors called V segments functional above 56.7% productive rearrangements and segregating when the between-donor standard deviation exceeded 5%. A statistical classification framework was developed to diagnose cytomegalovirus status using the catalog of TCR beta chain sequences. In a later analysis, TCR nucleotide sequences were compared against IMGT/GENE-DB human TR gene sequences so that V and J genes could be assigned. The TCRdist pipeline was used in a later analysis to assign CDR3 sequences and most-parsimonious VDJ recombination scenarios. In a later analysis, each TCR beta chain was defined by its CDR3 amino acid sequence together with its V-gene family, and reads without a unique V-gene family were excluded. In a later analysis, 550 to 650 highly shared, low-generation-probability nucleotide sequences were removed to address suspected cross-contamination and a sequencing artifact. In a later analysis, a clonal expansion index for each public chain was calculated from normalized within-repertoire ranks of inferred template counts. A later analysis computed generation probabilities with a VDJ recombination model fitted to out-of-frame rearrangements, and checked the results against IGoR. In a later analysis, TCR-TCR, TCR-HLA and TCR-CMV co-occurrence was scored with hypergeometric tests, and a repertoire-size bias correction was applied to TCR pairs. False discovery rates were estimated in a later analysis by permuting HLA or CMV assignments 20 times. In a later analysis, co-occurring TCRs were grouped using DBSCAN, and TCRdist sequence similarity was added for clustering within HLA-allele-positive subsets. Repertoires with fewer than 30,000 or more than 120,000 public chains, plus five repertoires with anomalous nucleotide sharing, were excluded from co-occurrence clustering. Imported from immuneACCESS, the table was reduced by TCRdb to in-frame sequences with V and J called. These copies leave out some clones; in studies compared against another copy, an unresolved V gene accounts for under half, and the cause of the remainder is not known. D and trimming come from the DNA, and the V and J calls and clone size come from that table. In all, the sample holds about 130,000 clones, and around three quarters of those were seen once. Jointly, the top ten make up 3.6% of the sample.

About this clone itself: Its recognized antigen is unknown. Base-call qualities are not available, and no considerably larger clone is one nucleotide away.

The paper's findings and limits, for the study overall: Assigning TCR associations to individual alleles was difficult when HLA alleles, especially DR and DQ, strongly co-occurred. Because HLA typing was unavailable for some donors at each locus, only the typed subset was used in association tests. In a later analysis, most CMV-associated TCR beta chains were found to appear HLA-restricted, with HLA associations seemingly driven largely by CMV exposure. In a later analysis, HLA-associated TCR beta chains were found to be more clonally expanded and to have lower generation probabilities than equally common non-associated chains. Broadly in line with IMGT annotations, most TCR beta V segments showed up in productive rearrangements about 90% or about 30% of the time in an earlier analysis of approximately 600 of the donors. At a false discovery rate of 0.05, a later analysis linked around 17,000 TCR beta sequences to specific HLA alleles. The cohort was sequenced for TCR beta chains only, and without alpha or paired-chain data the features that could be detected were limited. Presence/absence analyses assumed roughly uniform sequencing depth across donors, an assumption that may not hold. Correlated functional status among segregating V segments might be attributable to linkage disequilibrium, but an unknown experimental factor could not be ruled out. A cluster of highly shared sequence variants was judged likely to represent a technical artifact of the sequencing pipeline. An association between a missense DCLRE1C variant and V-gene and J-gene trimming of TCR beta chains was found in a later genetic analysis and replicated in an independent cohort. Immune exposure information for the cohort was limited to CMV serostatus. A further reported finding was that TCR beta sequences accurately predicted the HLA-A and HLA-B alleles for most subjects in the first cohort. In a later analysis, several top co-occurrence clusters were reported to appear linked to parvovirus B19, influenza, CMV and Epstein-Barr virus. The study gave a list of some 150 TCR beta chains associated with cytomegalovirus. The authors suggested that the approach could potentially be extended to other disease states and immunological phenotypes. A few of the identified cytomegalovirus-associated TCR beta chains were confirmed in vitro to be specific for cytomegalovirus antigens. According to a later genetic analysis, donors in an Asian-associated ancestry cluster had fewer N-insertions in productive TCRs than the approximately 710-donor mean. In both the original and validation cohorts, the classifier was reported to diagnose cytomegalovirus status with high specificity and sensitivity. Because counts were too low, about 18 rarely observed V segments, including chromosome 9 orphons, were excluded from the earlier analysis of 587 of the donors. In a later analysis, the rate of TCR association differed among HLA loci, with DRB1 alleles having the most associated TCRs and HLA-C alleles having the fewest. While some public TCRs were present in many individuals, most TCR sequences turned up only very rarely across donors. The 87-base-pair reads could not distinguish some IMGT-functional V segments, including TRBV6-2 and TRBV6-3, so those segments were excluded.

The cohort consisted of more than 650 healthy bone marrow donors. Cohort members were all nominally healthy when sampled, although unrecorded immune exposures were likely present. The donor was CMV seronegative and belonged to the group of approximately 320 seronegative cohort members. A peripheral blood sample was collected from each donor, and TCR beta sequencing was performed on peripheral blood mononuclear cells. The Qiagen DNeasy Blood Extraction Kit was used to extract genomic DNA from the blood cell samples. Material: PBMCs. The chain was built from TRBV15 and TRBJ1-1; TRBD1 agrees with 7 junctional bases. The clonotype originates from a man aged 35-49 years in good health and CMV-seronegative. The DNA sequence reads TGTGCCACCAGCAGTCGTTTGACAGGGTGGGGGGCTGAAGCTTTCTTT. It codes for CATSSRLTGWGAEAFF.